The 20 T cell receptor beta chains in this list originate from one sample, sequenced in a study of cytomegalovirus exposure and HLA in healthy donors. A multiplex PCR was run with 60 Vbeta primers and 13 Jbeta primers. Sequenced by immunoSEQ multiplex PCR; TCRdb stores in-frame clones only, minus some. This table has some 150,000 clones, 79% appearing once. Material for sequencing was PBMCs. The origin of the receptors is a woman aged 45-65 years in good health and CMV-seronegative.

This clone was counted once. The V call is TRBV5-8, the J call TRBJ2-1; 10 positions match TRBD2. The junction had 10 bases not matched to a gene; V was cut back by 5 bases and J by 5 bases. CDR3 length equals 16 residues. Germline loops: CDR1 SGHTS, CDR2 YDEGEE. In nucleotides, the CDR3 is TGTGCCAGCAGGAGACCTAGCGGGAGTTTCGACAATGAGCAGTTCTTC. It is translated as CASRRPSGSFDNEQFF.

The chain carries TRBV4-2 and TRBJ1-1; no firm D call. Germline V CDR1 and CDR2: LGHNA, YNFKEQ. The CDR3 is 16 residues long. V gave up 1 base and J gave up 1 base, with 13 bases separating them. Here the CDR3 DNA reads TGTGCCAGCAGCCAAGTGGAGGACCTTTCGAACACTGAAGCTTTCTTT. Its protein product is CASSQVEDLSNTEAFF.

The chain carries TRBV7-2 and TRBJ2-3, with 7 positions matching TRBD2. Trimming took 1 base from V and 6 from J; bases not matched to a gene: 1. The CDR3 loop spans 13 amino acids. The germline V gene has CDR1 SGHTA and CDR2 FQGNSA. The CDR3 here is CASSLVRGDTQYF. The CDR3 DNA follows: TGTGCCAGCAGCTTAGTGCGGGGGGATACGCAGTATTTT. Using reference TRBV7-2 and TRBJ2-3 for the parts outside the CDR3, the full variable domain is GAGVSQSPSNKVTEKGKDVELRCDPISGHTALYWYRQSLGQGLEFLIYFQGNSAPDKSGLPSDRFSAERTGGSVSTLTIQRTQQEDSAVYLCASSLVRGDTQYFGPGTRLTVL.

The chain couples TRBV6-5 to TRBJ1-1; D remains ambiguous. Trimming shortened V by 2 bases and J by 4 bases, and 11 bases separated the two germline ends. CDR1 and CDR2 (germline): MNHEY, SVGAGI. This CDR3 has 14 amino acids. The chain's CDR3 is CASSYTGSSTEAFF. The DNA of the CDR3 is TGTGCCAGCAGTTACACCGGTAGTTCCACTGAAGCTTTCTTT.

The chain recombines TRBV9 with TRBJ2-2; weak D call: TRBD1 (6 bases). Trimming left V 4 bases short and J 1 base short, with 23 bases between. CDR1 is SGDLS, CDR2 YYNGEE, per germline. The CDR3 extends over 19 amino acids. CDR3 region: CASSPRGGHSPGNTGELFF. DNA for the CDR3: TGTGCCAGCAGCCCCAGAGGGGGACACAGCCCCGGGAACACCGGGGAGCTGTTTTTT.

The rearrangement links TRBV5-5 to TRBJ2-7; 8 bases line up with TRBD1. Per germline, CDR1 SGHKS and CDR2 YYEKEE (reference sequence). V was pared by 3 bases and J by 3 bases, with 5 bases of the junction left unmatched. This CDR3 contains 14 residues. The CDR3 DNA is TGTGCCAGCAGCTCGGACAGGGTAGGCTACGAGCAGTACTTC. This codes for CASSSDRVGYEQYF.

The V gene is TRBV4-3, the J gene TRBJ1-2, with 8 bases aligning to TRBD1. J was trimmed by 7 bases and V by 1 base; bases with no gene match: 5. The CDR3 has 14 residues. Germline CDR1 reads LGHNA; CDR2 reads YSLEER. The CDR3 DNA is TGCGCCAGCAGCCAAGTCAGGGGGCAGAGTGGCTACACCTTC. It yields the protein CASSQVRGQSGYTF.

Comment on this clone: This sample includes further DNA sequences coding for the same CDR3. The rearrangement uses TRBV7-9 and TRBJ1-5; D is possibly TRBD1 (6 bases). V was pared by 5 bases and J by 2 bases, with 13 bases between. CDR3 length: 15 amino acids. CDR1 is SEHNR, CDR2 FQNEAQ, per germline (reference sequence). CDR3 protein: CASSPRGGGNQPQHF. The CDR3 coding sequence is TGTGCCAGCAGCCCAAGGGGGGGCGGCAATCAGCCCCAGCATTTT.

The chain recombines TRBV28 with TRBJ2-7; TRBD2 might be the D (5 bases). The germline V and J ends were trimmed by 6 bases and 0 bases, with 12 bases remaining between them. The CDR3 runs to 14 residues. Germline V lookup: CDR1 MDHEN, CDR2 SYDVKM. This CDR3 reads CASSPGGRSYEQYF. The CDR3 DNA reads as TGTGCCAGCAGCCCAGGAGGCCGCTCCTACGAGCAGTACTTC. The full variable domain, completed using reference TRBV28 and TRBJ2-7, is DVKVTQSSRYLVKRTGEKVFLECVQDMDHENMFWYRQDPGLGLRLIYFSYDVKMKEKGDIPEGYSVSREKKERFSLILESASTNQTSMYLCASSPGGRSYEQYFGPGTRLTVT.

This clone appeared a few times. The rearrangement links TRBV11-2 to TRBJ1-3; D unclear. The V end was cut by 5 bases, the J end by 2 bases, with 19 bases between. There are 17 residues in the CDR3. The V gene's germline CDR1 is SGHAT and CDR2 FQNNGV. In DNA form, the CDR3 reads TGTGCCAGCAGCCACCGTAACTTTATATTGCCTGGAAACACCATATATTTT. It translates to CASSHRNFILPGNTIYF.

This clone was seen a handful of times. The chain couples TRBV27 to TRBJ1-3, with unresolved D. The V gene's germline CDR1 is MNHEY and CDR2 SMNVEV (reference sequence). The V end was cut by 3 bases, the J end by 0 bases, with 12 bases between. The CDR3 length is 16 residues. The DNA for the CDR3 is TGTGCCAGCAGTTTTCGGGGTCCCCTCTCTGGAAACACCATATATTTT. It is translated as CASSFRGPLSGNTIYF.

The chain is built from TRBV30 and TRBJ2-5; D remains ambiguous. The CDR3 length is 13 residues. Per the germline V gene, CDR1 is GTSNPN and CDR2 is SVGIG (reference sequence). With 1 base removed from V and 0 bases from J, the gap between germline ends came to 6 bases. CDR3 region: CAWSASNQETQYF. CDR3 nucleotides: TGTGCCTGGAGTGCTTCTAACCAAGAGACCCAGTACTTC.

This chain links TRBV18 with TRBJ2-1, with D unresolved. The V end was cut by 3 bases, the J end by 9 bases, with 15 bases between. The CDR3 covers 14 residues. The V gene's germline CDR1 is KGHSH and CDR2 LQKENI. The CDR3 coding sequence is TGTGCCAGCTCACCCTTGTCGCAGACGGGTGAGCAGTTCTTC. It is translated as CASSPLSQTGEQFF.

The V and J genes are TRBV6-6 and TRBJ2-5; 14 bases are shared with TRBD2. V lost 5 bases to trimming and J lost 5 bases; unmatched junction nucleotides: 4. This CDR3 is 15 amino acids long. CDR1 and CDR2 (germline): MNHNY, SVGAGI (reference sequence). The CDR3 DNA sequence: TGTGCCAGCAGTGGCGGACTAGCGGGGGGCGAGACCCAGTACTTC. Protein sequence: CASSGGLAGGETQYF.

In this sample, this clone turned up a few times. The V gene is TRBV29-1, the J gene TRBJ2-1, with TRBD1 as a possible D gene (5 bases). Trimming removed 3 bases at V and 5 bases at J, with 11 bases between. The CDR3 is made up of 13 amino acids. The germline V gene encodes CDR1 SQVTM and CDR2 ANQGSEA. CDR3 DNA: TGCAGCGTTGAGCCCCAGGGTCACAATGAGCAGTTCTTC. It translates to CSVEPQGHNEQFF.

This chain links TRBV27 with TRBJ2-5; D is perhaps TRBD1 (5 bases). Germline V gene sequence: CDR1 MNHEY, CDR2 SMNVEV (reference sequence). The CDR3 extends over 14 amino acids. The V end lost 2 bases, the J end lost 5 bases, and 12 bases lay between the germline ends. The CDR3 DNA reads TGTGCCAGCAGTTTAAGCAGGGTCCGGGAGACCCAGTACTTC. It yields the protein CASSLSRVRETQYF.

This CDR3 reads CASTREGGRTEAFF. The CDR3, as DNA: TGTGCCAGCACCCGGGAAGGGGGACGGACTGAAGCTTTCTTT. The rearrangement uses TRBV6-5 and TRBJ1-1; weak D call: TRBD1 (6 bases). This CDR3 spans 14 amino acids. V lost 7 bases and J lost 5, with 17 bases in between. Germline-derived CDR1 and CDR2 are MNHEY and SVGAGI.

This clone was picked up a small number of times. V gene TRBV6-6 combines with J gene TRBJ2-5, with TRBD1 identical over 9 bases. The assigned J gene may be wrong: the sequence end matches TRBJ2-7 better. CDR1 and CDR2 from the germline V gene are MNHNY and SVGAGI (reference sequence). This CDR3 contains 15 residues. CDR3 residues: CASSYPGTGSYEQYF. CDR3 bases: TGTGCCAGCAGTTACCCCGGGACAGGGTCCTACGAGCAGTACTTC.

CDR3 residues: CASSPITSGRGNEQFF. The CDR3 DNA sequence: TGTGCCAGCAGCCCAATAACTAGCGGGAGGGGTAATGAGCAGTTCTTC. The rearrangement joins TRBV14 to TRBJ2-1; 13 bases map to TRBD2. Germline V CDR1 and CDR2: SGHDN, FVKESK. After removal of 4 bases from V and 7 bases from J, the junction contained 7 bases not matched to a gene. There are 16 residues in the CDR3.

The sample holds a few counts of this clone. The chain employs TRBV7-8 and TRBJ2-5; TRBD1 is a possible D gene (5 bases). Trimming pared 5 bases from V and 2 bases from J, leaving 12 bases between. The CDR3 loop spans 14 amino acids. From germline, CDR1 is SGHVS and CDR2 FQNEAQ. The CDR3: CASSKGAGQETQYF. In DNA form, the CDR3 reads TGTGCCAGCAGCAAAGGGGCAGGGCAAGAGACCCAGTACTTC.